This entry concerns a single T cell receptor (beta chain). Its antigen is still unknown. Sequenced by immunoSEQ multiplex PCR; TCRdb stores in-frame clones only, minus some. The sample consists of about 41,000 clones, about 78% of them appearing once. The data were taken from a study of a mutant IDH1 vaccine in newly diagnosed glioma. Study summary: Investigators started vaccination 4-6 weeks after radiotherapy alone, or with temozolomide cycles. Therapy received beforehand was radiotherapy, temozolomide, or both, with most patients given both.

Looked up from germline, CDR1 is LGHNA and CDR2 is YNFKEQ. V gave up 0 bases and J gave up 4 bases, with 12 bases separating them. This CDR3 comprises 15 residues. Time point defined: week 23, last vaccination. All doses held 300 ug of mutant IDH1 20-mer peptide, with topical imiquimod. Donor diagnoses consisted of new WHO grade 3 or 4 IDH1-mutant, ATRX-lost astrocytomas. This clonotype originated in a woman aged 35 to 49 with glioma. Some clones in this sample may be carry-over from other donors' samples. V and J are TRBV4-2 and TRBJ2-5; D possibly matches TRBD1 or TRBD2 (5 bases each). The sample here was PBMCs, taken from a glioma patient whose treatment included an IDH1 peptide vaccine. The CDR3 here is CASSQDGTEGETQYF. CDR3 in DNA: TGTGCCAGCAGCCAAGACGGGACCGAGGGAGAGACCCAGTACTTC.